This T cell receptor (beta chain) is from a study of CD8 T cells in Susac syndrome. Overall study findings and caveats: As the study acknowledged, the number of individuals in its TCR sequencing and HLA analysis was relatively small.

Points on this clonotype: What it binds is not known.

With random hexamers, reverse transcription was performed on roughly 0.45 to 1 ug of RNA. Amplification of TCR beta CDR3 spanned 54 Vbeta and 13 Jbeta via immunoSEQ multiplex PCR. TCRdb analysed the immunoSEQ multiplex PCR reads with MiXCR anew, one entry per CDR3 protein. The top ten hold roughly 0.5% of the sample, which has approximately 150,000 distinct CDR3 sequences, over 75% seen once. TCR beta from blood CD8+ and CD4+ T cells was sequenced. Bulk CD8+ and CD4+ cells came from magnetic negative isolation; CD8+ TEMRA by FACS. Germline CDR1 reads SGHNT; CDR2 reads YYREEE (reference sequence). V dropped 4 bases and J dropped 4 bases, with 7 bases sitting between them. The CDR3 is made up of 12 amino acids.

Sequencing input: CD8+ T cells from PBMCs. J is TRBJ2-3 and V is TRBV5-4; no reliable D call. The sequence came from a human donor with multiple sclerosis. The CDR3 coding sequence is TGTGCCAGCAGCAACGGTCCAGATACGCAGTATTTT. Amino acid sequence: CASSNGPDTQYF.